What follows is one T cell receptor beta chain and its context. Its antigen remains unknown. Samples underwent the assay at deep level. TCRdb keeps only in-frame clones here, not all; method: immunoSEQ multiplex PCR. Of about 2.2 million clones listed, approximately 92% were seen once; the top ten hold roughly 1.7%. The V and J ends lost 3 bases and 4 bases, in that order; junction bases with no gene match: 1. There are 14 residues in the CDR3. Per the germline V gene, CDR1 is KGHSH and CDR2 is LQKENI. Naive CD8 cells, CD45RO-negative and positively selected for CCR7, excluded terminally differentiated effector memory CD45RA+ cells. The source of the sample is a study of shared clonotypes between healthy human individuals. Overall study results and limits: Incompleteness in sorted-subset sequencing, despite large depth, was shown by rarefaction. Memory subsets generally showed smaller estimated richness than naive subsets did.

The sample taken for sequencing was naive CD8+ T cells from PBMCs. The chain uses TRBV18 and TRBJ2-1; 9 bases are shared with TRBD1. The TCR sequence derives from a young man in good health. Some clones in this sample may be carry-over from other donors' samples. DNA for the CDR3: TGTGCCAGCTCACCGGGACAGGGTTACAATGAGCAGTTCTTC. It translates to CASSPGQGYNEQFF.